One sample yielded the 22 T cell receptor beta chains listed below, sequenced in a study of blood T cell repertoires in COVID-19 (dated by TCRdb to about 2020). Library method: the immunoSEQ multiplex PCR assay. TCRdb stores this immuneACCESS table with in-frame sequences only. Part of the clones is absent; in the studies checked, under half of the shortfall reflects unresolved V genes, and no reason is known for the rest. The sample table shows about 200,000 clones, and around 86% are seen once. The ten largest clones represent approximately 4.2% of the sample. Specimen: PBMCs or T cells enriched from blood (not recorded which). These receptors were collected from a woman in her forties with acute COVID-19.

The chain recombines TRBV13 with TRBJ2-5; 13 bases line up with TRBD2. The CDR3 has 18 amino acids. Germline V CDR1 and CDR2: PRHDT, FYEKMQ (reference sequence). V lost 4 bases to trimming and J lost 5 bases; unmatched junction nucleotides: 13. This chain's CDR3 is CASSSSDPGLAGRETQYF. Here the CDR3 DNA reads TGTGCCAGCAGCTCCTCGGATCCGGGACTAGCGGGACGGGAGACCCAGTACTTC.

CDR3 bases: TGTGCCAGCAGCTCTCAGACAGAAGAGACCCAGTACTTC. Translating it yields CASSSQTEETQYF. The rearrangement links TRBV7-3 to TRBJ2-5; D is perhaps TRBD1 (5 bases). The germline V and J ends were trimmed by 4 bases and 3 bases, with 9 bases remaining between them. In germline, CDR1 is SGHTA, CDR2 FQGTGA. The length of the CDR3 is 13 residues.

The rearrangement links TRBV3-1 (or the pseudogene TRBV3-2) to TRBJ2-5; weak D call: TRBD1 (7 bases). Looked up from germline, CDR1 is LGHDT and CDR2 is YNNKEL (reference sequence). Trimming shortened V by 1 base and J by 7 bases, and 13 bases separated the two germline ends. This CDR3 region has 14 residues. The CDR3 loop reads CASSQARGRGTQYF. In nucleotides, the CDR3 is TGTGCCAGCAGCCAAGCGAGGGGGCGGGGGACCCAGTACTTC.

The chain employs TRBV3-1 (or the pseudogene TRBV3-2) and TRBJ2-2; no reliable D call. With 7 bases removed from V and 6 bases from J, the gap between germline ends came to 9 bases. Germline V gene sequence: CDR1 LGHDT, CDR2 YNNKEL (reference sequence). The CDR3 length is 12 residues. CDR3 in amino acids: CASTRSPGELFF. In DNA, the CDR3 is TGTGCCAGCACCCGGTCCCCCGGGGAGCTGTTTTTT.

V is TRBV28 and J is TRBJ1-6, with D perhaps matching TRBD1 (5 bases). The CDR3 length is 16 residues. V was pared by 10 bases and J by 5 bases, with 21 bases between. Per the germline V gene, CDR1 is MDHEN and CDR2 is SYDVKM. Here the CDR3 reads CATPTFPTVNNSPLHF. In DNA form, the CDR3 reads TGTGCCACCCCCACCTTCCCGACAGTTAATAATTCACCCCTCCACTTT. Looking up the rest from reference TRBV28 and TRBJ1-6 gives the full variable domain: DVKVTQSSRYLVKRTGEKVFLECVQDMDHENMFWYRQDPGLGLRLIYFSYDVKMKEKGDIPEGYSVSREKKERFSLILESASTNQTSMYLCATPTFPTVNNSPLHFGNGTRLTVT.

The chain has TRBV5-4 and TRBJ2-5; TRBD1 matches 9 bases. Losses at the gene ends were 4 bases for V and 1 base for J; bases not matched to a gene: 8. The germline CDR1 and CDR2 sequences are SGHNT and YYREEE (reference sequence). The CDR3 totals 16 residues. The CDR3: CASSGNRGPSQETQYF. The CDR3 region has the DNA TGTGCCAGCAGCGGTAACAGGGGGCCCAGCCAAGAGACCCAGTACTTC.

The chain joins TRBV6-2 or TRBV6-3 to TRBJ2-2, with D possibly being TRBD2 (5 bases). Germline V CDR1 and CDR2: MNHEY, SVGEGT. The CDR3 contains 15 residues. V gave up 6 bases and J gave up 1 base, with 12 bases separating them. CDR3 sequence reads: CASRPSSQNTGELFF. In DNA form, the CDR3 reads TGTGCCAGCAGGCCTTCTAGCCAGAACACCGGGGAGCTGTTTTTT.

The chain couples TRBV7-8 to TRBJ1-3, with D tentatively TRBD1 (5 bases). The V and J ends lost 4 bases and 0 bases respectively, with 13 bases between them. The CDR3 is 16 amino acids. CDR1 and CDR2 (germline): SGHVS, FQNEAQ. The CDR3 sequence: CASSSRGGSSGNTIYF. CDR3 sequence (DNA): TGTGCCAGCAGCTCCCGCGGGGGATCCTCTGGAAACACCATATATTTT.

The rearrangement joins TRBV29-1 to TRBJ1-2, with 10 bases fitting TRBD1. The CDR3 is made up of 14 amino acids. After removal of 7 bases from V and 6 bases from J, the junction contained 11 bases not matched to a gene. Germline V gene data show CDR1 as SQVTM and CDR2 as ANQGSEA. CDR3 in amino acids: CSAGQGRGVDGYTF. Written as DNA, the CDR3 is TGCAGCGCGGGACAGGGGCGGGGGGTAGATGGCTACACCTTC.

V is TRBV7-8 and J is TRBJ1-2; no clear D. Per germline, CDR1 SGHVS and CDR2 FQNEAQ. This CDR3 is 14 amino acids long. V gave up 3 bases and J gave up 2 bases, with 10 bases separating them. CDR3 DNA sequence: TGTGCCAGCAGCTTCTCGGTCATCAACTATGGCTACACCTTC. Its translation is CASSFSVINYGYTF.

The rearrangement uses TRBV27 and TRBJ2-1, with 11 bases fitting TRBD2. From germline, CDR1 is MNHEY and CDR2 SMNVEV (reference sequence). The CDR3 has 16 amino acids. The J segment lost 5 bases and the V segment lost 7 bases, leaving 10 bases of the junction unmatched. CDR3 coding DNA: TGTGCCAGCACCCGGAAGGGACTAGCGGTACACAATGAGCAGTTCTTC. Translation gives CASTRKGLAVHNEQFF.

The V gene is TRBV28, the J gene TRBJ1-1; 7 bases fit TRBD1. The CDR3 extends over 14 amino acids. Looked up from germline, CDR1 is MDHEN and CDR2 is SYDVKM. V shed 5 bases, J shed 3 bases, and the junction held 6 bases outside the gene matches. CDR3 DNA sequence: TGTGCCAGCAGTCCAGGGGGGCCGGACACTGAAGCTTTCTTT. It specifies CASSPGGPDTEAFF.

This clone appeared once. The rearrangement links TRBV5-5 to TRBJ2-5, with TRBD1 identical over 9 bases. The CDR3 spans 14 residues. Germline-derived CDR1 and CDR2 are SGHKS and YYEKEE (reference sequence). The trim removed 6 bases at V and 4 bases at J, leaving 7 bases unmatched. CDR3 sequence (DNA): TGTGCCAGCACCGGGACAGGGCAAGTAGAGACCCAGTACTTC. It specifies CASTGTGQVETQYF.

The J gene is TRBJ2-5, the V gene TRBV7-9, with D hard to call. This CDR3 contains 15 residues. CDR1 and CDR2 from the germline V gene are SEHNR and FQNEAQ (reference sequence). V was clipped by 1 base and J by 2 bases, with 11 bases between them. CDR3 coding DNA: TGTGCCAGCAGCTTAGGGGCAGTGCTGCAAGAGACCCAGTACTTC. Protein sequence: CASSLGAVLQETQYF.

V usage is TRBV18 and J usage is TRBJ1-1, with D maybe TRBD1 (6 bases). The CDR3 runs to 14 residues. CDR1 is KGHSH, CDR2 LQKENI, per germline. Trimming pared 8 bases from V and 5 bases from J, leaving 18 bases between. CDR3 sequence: CASPYGGRETEAFF. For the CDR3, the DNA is TGTGCCAGCCCATATGGGGGCAGGGAGACTGAAGCTTTCTTT.

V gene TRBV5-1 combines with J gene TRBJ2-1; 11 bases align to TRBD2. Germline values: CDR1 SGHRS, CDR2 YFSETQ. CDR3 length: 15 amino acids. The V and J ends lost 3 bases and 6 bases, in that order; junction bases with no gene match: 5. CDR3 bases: TGCGCCAGCAGCTCCGGGACTAGCGGACTCAATGAGCAGTTCTTC. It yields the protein CASSSGTSGLNEQFF.

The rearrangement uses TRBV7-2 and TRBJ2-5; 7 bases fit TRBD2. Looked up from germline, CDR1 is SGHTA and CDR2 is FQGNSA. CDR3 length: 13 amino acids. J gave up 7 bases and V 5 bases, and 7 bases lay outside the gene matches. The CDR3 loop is CASSGGGFVTQYF. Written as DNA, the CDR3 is TGTGCCAGCAGCGGGGGGGGGTTCGTGACCCAGTACTTC.

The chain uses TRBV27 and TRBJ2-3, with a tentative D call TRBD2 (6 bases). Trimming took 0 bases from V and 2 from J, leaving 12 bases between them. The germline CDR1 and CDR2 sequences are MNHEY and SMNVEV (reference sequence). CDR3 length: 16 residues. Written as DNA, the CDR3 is TGTGCCAGCAGTTTATCCGCTAGCGCGTACACAGATACGCAGTATTTT. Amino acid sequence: CASSLSASAYTDTQYF.

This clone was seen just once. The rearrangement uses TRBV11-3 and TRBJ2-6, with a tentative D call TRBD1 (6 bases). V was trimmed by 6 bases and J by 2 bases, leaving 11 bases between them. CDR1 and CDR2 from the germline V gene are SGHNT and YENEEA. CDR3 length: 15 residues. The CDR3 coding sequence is TGTGCCAGCAGAGCCGGGACACCTGGGGCCAACGTCCTGACTTTC. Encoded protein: CASRAGTPGANVLTF.

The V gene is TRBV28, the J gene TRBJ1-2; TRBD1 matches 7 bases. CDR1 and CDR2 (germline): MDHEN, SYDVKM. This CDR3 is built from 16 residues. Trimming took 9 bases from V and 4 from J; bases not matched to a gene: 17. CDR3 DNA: TGTGCCAGTACCCCAAATAACAGGGGCTCAGGCTATGGCTACACCTTC. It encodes CASTPNNRGSGYGYTF.

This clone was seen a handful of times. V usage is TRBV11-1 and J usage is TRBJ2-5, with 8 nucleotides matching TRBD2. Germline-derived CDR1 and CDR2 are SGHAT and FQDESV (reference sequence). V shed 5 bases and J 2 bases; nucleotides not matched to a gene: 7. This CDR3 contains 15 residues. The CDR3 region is CASSPSGRGQETQYF. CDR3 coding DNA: TGTGCCAGCAGCCCCAGCGGGAGAGGGCAAGAGACCCAGTACTTC. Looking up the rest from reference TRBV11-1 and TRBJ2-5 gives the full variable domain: EAEVAQSPRYKITEKSQAVAFWCDPISGHATLYWYRQILGQGPELLVQFQDESVVDDSQLPKDRFSAERLKGVDSTLKIQPAELGDSAMYLCASSPSGRGQETQYFGPGTRLLVL.

The DNA for the CDR3 is TGTGCCAGCAGCCAAAAGGCAGGGGACTCCTACGAGCAGTACTTC. Protein product: CASSQKAGDSYEQYF. V gene TRBV4-2 combines with J gene TRBJ2-7; tentatively, D is TRBD1 (6 bases). CDR3 size: 15 residues. The germline V gene has CDR1 LGHNA and CDR2 YNFKEQ. Between the trimmed V and J ends, which lost 2 bases and 0 bases, there was a span of 11 bases.